One and the same sample provided the 30 T cell receptor beta chains below, sequenced in a study of T cells in Graves' hyperthyroidism and ophthalmopathy. Authors of the study amplified TCR beta CDR3 regions from RNA transcripts. First-round RT-PCR targeting the TCR CDR3 was performed with the HTBI primer set. TCRdb reprocessed the multiplex PCR reads with MiXCR, giving one entry per CDR3 protein. The sample shows approximately 620,000 distinct CDR3 sequences, 16% of them seen only once. The material sequenced was blood. These TCRs come from a woman aged 40 to 50 with Graves' ophthalmopathy.

This clonotype showed up many times. The V gene is TRBV2, the J gene TRBJ2-1; 10 positions match TRBD2. Germline V gives CDR1 SNHLY, CDR2 FYNNEI. The CDR3 extends over 14 amino acids. Losses at the gene ends were 8 bases for V and 3 bases for J; bases not matched to a gene: 4. In DNA, the CDR3 is TGTGCCAGCGATGGACTAGCGGTCTACAATGAGCAGTTCTTC. This gives the protein CASDGLAVYNEQFF.

The table lists this clonotype with many counts. The genes are TRBV5-1 and TRBJ1-4; 9 nucleotides match TRBD1. The CDR3 is made up of 14 amino acids. CDR1 and CDR2 (germline): SGHRS, YFSETQ. The ends lost 3 bases at V and 8 bases at J; junction bases unmatched: 5. The CDR3 region has the DNA TGCGCCAGCAGCTCGGGACAGGGCCGAGAAAAACTGTTTTTT. This gives the protein CASSSGQGREKLFF.

V gene TRBV19 combines with J gene TRBJ2-1; TRBD1 aligns across 9 bases. The CDR3 contains 17 residues. J was trimmed by 3 bases and V by 1 base; bases with no gene match: 7. CDR1 is LNHDA and CDR2 is SQIVND in the germline V gene (reference sequence). Here the CDR3 reads CASSIGLGDRVYNEQFF. In DNA, the CDR3 is TGTGCCAGTAGTATAGGTTTAGGGGACAGGGTCTACAATGAGCAGTTCTTC.

Only a few counts were recorded for this clonotype. The chain couples TRBV7-2 to TRBJ2-1; maybe TRBD1 (5 bases). CDR1 SGHTA and CDR2 FQGNSA come from the germline V gene. The ends were cut back, 5 bases at V and 1 base at J, with 9 bases in the middle. The CDR3 length is 14 residues. This CDR3 reads CASSGHESYNEQFF. The CDR3 bases are TGTGCCAGCAGCGGACATGAGTCCTACAATGAGCAGTTCTTC.

Ten or more counts support this clonotype. The chain combines TRBV12-3 or TRBV12-4 with TRBJ1-2, with D possibly matching TRBD1 (6 bases). Between the trimmed V and J ends, which lost 5 bases and 5 bases, there was a span of 15 bases. The CDR3 sequence is 14 residues long. The DNA of the CDR3 is TGTGCCAGCAGTGGGGGCGTCAATTCTTATGGCTACACCTTC. It codes for CASSGGVNSYGYTF.

At least ten counts were recorded for this clonotype. This rearrangement joins TRBV28 to TRBJ2-1; maybe TRBD2 (5 bases). This CDR3 is built from 14 residues. CDR1 and CDR2 from the germline V gene are MDHEN and SYDVKM. Trimming shortened V by 6 bases and J by 4 bases, and 13 bases separated the two germline ends. In nucleotides, the CDR3 is TGTGCCAGCAGAGGACCTCCGGGGTACAATGAGCAGTTCTTC. Its translation is CASRGPPGYNEQFF.

V is TRBV20-1 and J is TRBJ2-3, with unresolved D. The CDR3 length is 16 residues. The germline CDR1 and CDR2 sequences are DFQATT and SNEGSKA (reference sequence). Trimming stripped 0 bases from V and 7 bases from J, with 20 bases between. The CDR3 DNA follows: TGCAGTGCTAGAGATGATCGAAACCACGGGCGGAATACGCAGTATTTT. Translation gives CSARDDRNHGRNTQYF.

This sequence joins TRBV10-1 and TRBJ1-1; TRBD1 is a possible D gene (6 bases). The V gene lost 7 bases and the J gene lost 1 base, with 10 bases spanning the gap. In germline, CDR1 is WNHNN, CDR2 SYGVQD (reference sequence). This CDR3 contains 13 residues. The CDR3 DNA reads as TGCGCCAGCATACGGACAGCGAACACTGAAGCTTTCTTT. As protein: CASIRTANTEAFF.

The chain links TRBV20-1 to TRBJ2-7; maybe TRBD2 (5 bases). The V end was cut by 3 bases, the J end by 5 bases, with 14 bases between. The CDR3 length is 13 residues. Per the germline V gene, CDR1 is DFQATT and CDR2 is SNEGSKA (reference sequence). The CDR3 region has the DNA TGCAGTGCTAGTCATTCCGGGATCGACGAGCAGTACTTC. Translating gives CSASHSGIDEQYF.

The table lists this clonotype with many counts. The chain links TRBV7-2 to TRBJ1-1; no clear D. CDR1 and CDR2 from the germline V gene are SGHTA and FQGNSA. V was clipped by 6 bases and J by 1 base, with 9 bases between them. This CDR3 region has 13 residues. CDR3 loop: CASSQNRNTEAFF. CDR3 nucleotides: TGTGCCAGCAGTCAAAACAGGAACACTGAAGCTTTCTTT.

The sample holds many counts of this clonotype. V usage is TRBV2 and J usage is TRBJ1-6; 7 bases agree with TRBD1. Germline V gene lookup returns CDR1 SNHLY and CDR2 FYNNEI. The length of the CDR3 is 15 residues. Trimming at V came to 3 bases and at J to 9 bases, leaving 8 bases not matched to a gene. The CDR3 coding sequence is TGTGCCAGCAGTGAGAAAACAGGGGTGTTTTCACCCCTCCACTTT. Amino acids: CASSEKTGVFSPLHF.

The CDR3 region has the DNA TGTGCCAGCAGCCCCCCCGGGATTAGCACAGATACGCAGTATTTT. Translating gives CASSPPGISTDTQYF. This chain links TRBV9 with TRBJ2-3; weak D call: TRBD2 (5 bases). V lost 4 bases to trimming and J lost 0 bases, with 12 bases between them. Germline loops: CDR1 SGDLS, CDR2 YYNGEE. This CDR3 spans 15 amino acids.

The rearrangement uses TRBV7-2 and TRBJ1-2; D gene unclear. CDR3 length: 14 amino acids. The germline V gene has CDR1 SGHTA and CDR2 FQGNSA. Trimming removed 5 bases from V and 9 bases from J, with 19 bases in between. The CDR3 bases are TGTGCCAGCAGCCCTGTATCTTCCGGATATCGCTACACCTTC. Its translation: CASSPVSSGYRYTF.

This clonotype was seen a few times. This chain connects TRBV20-1 to TRBJ2-2; D is ambiguous. The CDR3 totals 16 residues. CDR1 is DFQATT, CDR2 SNEGSKA, per germline (reference sequence). Trimming pared 3 bases from V and 2 bases from J, leaving 16 bases between. This CDR3 is CSASGGGLINTGELFF. CDR3 nucleotide sequence: TGCAGTGCTAGTGGTGGCGGCCTGATTAACACCGGGGAGCTGTTTTTT.

In DNA form, the CDR3 reads TGTGCCAGCAGCTTAATTGGCGGGACCTACGAGCAGTACTTC. Its protein is CASSLIGGTYEQYF. The chain couples TRBV7-2 to TRBJ2-7, with a tentative D call TRBD2 (6 bases). The CDR3 loop spans 14 amino acids. Trimming cost V 2 bases and J 2 bases, with 10 bases left between them. CDR1 SGHTA and CDR2 FQGNSA come from the germline V gene.

This clonotype was seen a handful of times. A much more abundant neighbour one base away suggests this may be a read error. The rearrangement links TRBV29-1 to TRBJ1-1; D not certain. Germline CDR1 and CDR2: SQVTM and ANQGSEA. The CDR3 contains 12 residues. The V end lost 2 bases, the J end lost 7 bases, and 11 bases lay between the germline ends. The CDR3 sequence: CSVEPALVEAFF. The CDR3 DNA follows: TGCAGCGTTGAACCGGCTTTGGTTGAAGCTTTCTTT.

This clonotype was observed many times. The chain has TRBV20-1 and TRBJ2-3; 7 bases match TRBD2. Germline V lookup: CDR1 DFQATT, CDR2 SNEGSKA (reference sequence). Losses at the gene ends were 6 bases for V and 1 base for J; bases not matched to a gene: 10. CDR3 length equals 15 residues. This chain's CDR3 is CSAPLAGLRTDTQYF. In DNA form, the CDR3 reads TGCAGTGCCCCCTTAGCGGGCCTTCGCACAGATACGCAGTATTTT.

This clonotype was seen many times. J is TRBJ2-5 and V is TRBV29-1; 8 nucleotides match TRBD2. This CDR3 has 12 residues. V lost 7 bases, J lost 2 bases, and 3 bases stayed unmatched. The V gene's germline CDR1 is SQVTM and CDR2 ANQGSEA. The CDR3 spells CSAGGGQETQYF. The CDR3 DNA sequence: TGCAGCGCGGGGGGGGGACAAGAGACCCAGTACTTC.

This clonotype appeared once. A read error may explain this, as a much larger clone is one base away. CDR3 protein: CSVSMTPSTGAFF. The DNA of the CDR3 is TGCAGCGTTTCCATGACCCCCAGCACTGGAGCTTTCTTT. The chain employs TRBV29-1 and TRBJ2-2; D is ambiguous. The J call could be wrong; TRBJ1-1 is a better fit for the DNA end. The CDR3 loop spans 13 amino acids. Germline V gene data show CDR1 as SQVTM and CDR2 as ANQGSEA.

This clonotype has a count of ten or more. The chain carries TRBV30 and TRBJ2-7, with D possibly TRBD2 on 5 matching bases. Germline CDR1 GTSNPN, CDR2 SVGIG (reference sequence). The CDR3 totals 14 residues. Trimming pared 3 bases from V and 6 bases from J, leaving 18 bases between. The CDR3 DNA follows: TGTGCCTGGAGAAAAGGGCCCCAGGCGGGCGAGCAGTACTTC. Amino acids: CAWRKGPQAGEQYF.

This chain's CDR3 is CASLPPVGRGGPGTQHF. The CDR3 DNA follows: TGTGCCAGCTTACCACCGGTTGGCAGAGGGGGGCCCGGGACCCAGCATTTT. The rearrangement links TRBV19 to TRBJ1-5, with D maybe TRBD1 (6 bases). This CDR3 comprises 17 residues. The germline CDR1 and CDR2 sequences are LNHDA and SQIVND (reference sequence). Trimming took off 9 bases at V and 11 bases at J, with 32 bases between the two ends.

This clonotype has ten or more counts. The chain uses TRBV30 and TRBJ2-1; D unclear. V lost 0 bases and J lost 3, with 6 bases in between. Germline V gene sequence: CDR1 GTSNPN, CDR2 SVGIG (reference sequence). The CDR3 spans 13 residues. CDR3 in DNA: TGTGCCTGGAGTGTACAAAGCTACAATGAGCAGTTCTTC. Encoded protein: CAWSVQSYNEQFF.

The V and J genes are TRBV7-3 and TRBJ1-3; D call uncertain. Trimming removed 0 bases from V and 0 bases from J, with 15 bases in between. Germline loops: CDR1 SGHTA, CDR2 FQGTGA. The CDR3 sequence is 18 residues long. This chain's CDR3 is CASSLTTSRSSSGNTIYF. The CDR3 nucleotides are TGTGCCAGCAGCTTAACCACGAGCAGGTCTAGCTCTGGAAACACCATATATTTT. Variable domain in full (rest from reference TRBV7-3 and TRBJ1-3): GAGVSQTPSNKVTEKGKYVELRCDPISGHTALYWYRQSLGQGPEFLIYFQGTGAADDSGLPNDRFFAVRPEGSVSTLKIQRTERGDSAVYLCASSLTTSRSSSGNTIYFGEGSWLTVV.

This clonotype was seen repeatedly, ten times or more. J is TRBJ1-4 and V is TRBV3-1, with D perhaps TRBD1 (5 bases). Germline CDR1 reads LGHDT; CDR2 reads YNNKEL (reference sequence). Trimming left V 4 bases short and J 4 bases short, with 13 bases between. The CDR3 consists of 15 residues. The CDR3: CASSLSGTINEKLFF. The CDR3, as DNA: TGTGCCAGCAGCCTCTCCGGGACGATTAATGAAAAACTGTTTTTT. Full variable domain (missing parts from reference TRBV3-1 and TRBJ1-4): DTAVSQTPKYLVTQMGNDKSIKCEQNLGHDTMYWYKQDSKKFLKIMFSYNNKELIINETVPNRFSPKSPDKAHLNLHINSLELGDSAVYFCASSLSGTINEKLFFGSGTQLSVL.

This clonotype was seen more than once but under ten times. The chain couples TRBV19 to TRBJ2-3; either TRBD1 or TRBD2 may fit D (6 bases each). Trimming removed 0 bases from V and 0 bases from J, with 16 bases in between. The CDR3 consists of 18 residues. Per germline, CDR1 LNHDA and CDR2 SQIVND (reference sequence). CDR3 DNA: TGTGCCAGTAGTATAGAAGGGTGGGGGGCGAAGAGCACAGATACGCAGTATTTT. This codes for CASSIEGWGAKSTDTQYF.

This clonotype was picked up many times. J is TRBJ2-1 and V is TRBV18; D might be TRBD1 or TRBD2, each matching 5 bases. The germline V gene encodes CDR1 KGHSH and CDR2 LQKENI. The CDR3 is 14 amino acids. V lost 4 bases to trimming and J lost 7 bases, with 14 bases between them. CDR3 in DNA: TGTGCCAGCTCACAACTTCCGGGGCCTAATGAGCAGTTCTTC. It codes for CASSQLPGPNEQFF. The full variable domain, with the rest looked up from reference TRBV18 and TRBJ2-1, is NAGVMQNPRHLVRRRGQEARLRCSPMKGHSHVYWYRQLPEEGLKFMVYLQKENIIDESGMPKERFSAEFPKEGPSILRIQQVVRGDSAAYFCASSQLPGPNEQFFGPGTRLTVL.

This clonotype was counted ten times or more. The CDR3 DNA reads TGTGCCAGCAGCCGGACTAGCAGGGAGACCCAGTACTTC. Encoded protein: CASSRTSRETQYF. V gene TRBV7-3 combines with J gene TRBJ2-5; 8 bases line up with TRBD2. The germline V gene has CDR1 SGHTA and CDR2 FQGTGA. This CDR3 comprises 13 residues. J lost 5 bases, V lost 5 bases, and 4 bases had no gene match.

This clonotype appeared many times. The chain joins TRBV5-8 to TRBJ2-7, with 9 bases fitting TRBD2. Germline CDR1 reads SGHTS; CDR2 reads YDEGEE. The ends lost 4 bases at V and 3 bases at J; junction bases unmatched: 8. The CDR3 length is 15 residues. The CDR3 sequence: CASSHGLAGSYEQYF. The CDR3 coding sequence is TGTGCCAGCAGCCACGGTCTAGCGGGGAGCTACGAGCAGTACTTC. The full variable domain, rest sourced from reference TRBV5-8 and TRBJ2-7, is EAGVTQSPTHLIKTRGQQATLRCSPISGHTSVYWYQQALGLGLQFLLWYDEGEERNRGNFPPRFSGRQFPNYSSELNVNALELEDSALYLCASSHGLAGSYEQYFGPGTRLTVT.

This clonotype was detected ten times or more. V and J are TRBV5-1 and TRBJ2-3, with D tentatively TRBD1 (6 bases). The germline V gene encodes CDR1 SGHRS and CDR2 YFSETQ. The CDR3 extends over 15 amino acids. V was pared by 0 bases and J by 1 base, with 9 bases between. As DNA, the CDR3 is TGCGCCAGCAGCTTGGGACAGGTCGGCACAGATACGCAGTATTTT. It encodes CASSLGQVGTDTQYF.

This clonotype was detected ten times or more. The chain joins TRBV20-1 to TRBJ2-1, with D perhaps matching TRBD1 (6 bases). Germline CDR1 is DFQATT and CDR2 is SNEGSKA (reference sequence). V dropped 3 bases and J dropped 2 bases, with 17 bases sitting between them. This CDR3 has 16 residues. The CDR3 sequence: CSARGARGQTYNEQFF. For the CDR3, the DNA is TGCAGTGCTAGGGGGGCTCGGGGACAAACCTACAATGAGCAGTTCTTC.